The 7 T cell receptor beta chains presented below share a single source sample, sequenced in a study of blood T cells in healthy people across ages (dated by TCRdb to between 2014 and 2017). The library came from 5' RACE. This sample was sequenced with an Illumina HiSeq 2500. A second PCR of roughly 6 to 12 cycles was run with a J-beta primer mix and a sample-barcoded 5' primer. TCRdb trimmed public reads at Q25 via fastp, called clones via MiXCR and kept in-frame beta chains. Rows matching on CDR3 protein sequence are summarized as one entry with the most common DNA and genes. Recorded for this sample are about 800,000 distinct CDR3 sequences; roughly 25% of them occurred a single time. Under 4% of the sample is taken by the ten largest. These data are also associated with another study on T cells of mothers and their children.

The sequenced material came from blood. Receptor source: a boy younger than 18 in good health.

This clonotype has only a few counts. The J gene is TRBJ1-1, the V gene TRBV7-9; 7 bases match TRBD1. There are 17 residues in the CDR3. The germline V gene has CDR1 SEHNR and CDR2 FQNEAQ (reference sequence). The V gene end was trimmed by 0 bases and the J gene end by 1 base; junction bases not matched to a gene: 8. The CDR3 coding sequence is TGTGCCAGCAGCTTAGCGGGGGACAGTCCGGGGAACACTGAAGCTTTCTTT. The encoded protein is CASSLAGDSPGNTEAFF.

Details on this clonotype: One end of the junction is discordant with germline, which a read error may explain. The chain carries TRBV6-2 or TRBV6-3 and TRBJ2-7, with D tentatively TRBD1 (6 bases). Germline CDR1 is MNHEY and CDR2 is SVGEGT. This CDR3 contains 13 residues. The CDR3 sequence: CASSPGRTTSRGF. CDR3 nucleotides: TGTGCCAGCAGTCCGGGACGAACTACGAGCAGGGGCTTC.

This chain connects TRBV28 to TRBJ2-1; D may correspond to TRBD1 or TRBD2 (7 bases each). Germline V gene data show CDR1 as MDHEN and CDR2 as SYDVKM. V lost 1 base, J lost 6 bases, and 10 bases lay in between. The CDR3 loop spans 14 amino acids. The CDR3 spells CASSLSRGGNEQFF. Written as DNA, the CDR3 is TGTGCCAGCAGTTTATCCAGGGGGGGCAATGAGCAGTTCTTC.

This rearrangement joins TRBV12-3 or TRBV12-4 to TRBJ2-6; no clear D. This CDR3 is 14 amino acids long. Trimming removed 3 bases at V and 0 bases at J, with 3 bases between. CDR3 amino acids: CASSFDSGANVLTF. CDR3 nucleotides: TGTGCCAGCAGTTTCGACTCTGGGGCCAACGTCCTGACTTTC.

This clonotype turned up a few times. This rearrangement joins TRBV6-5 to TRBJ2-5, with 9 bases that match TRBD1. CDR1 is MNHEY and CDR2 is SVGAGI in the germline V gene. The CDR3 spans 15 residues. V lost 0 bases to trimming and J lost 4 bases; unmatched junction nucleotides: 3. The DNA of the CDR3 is TGTGCCAGCAGTTACTCTTGGACAGGGGCAGAGACCCAGTACTTC. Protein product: CASSYSWTGAETQYF.

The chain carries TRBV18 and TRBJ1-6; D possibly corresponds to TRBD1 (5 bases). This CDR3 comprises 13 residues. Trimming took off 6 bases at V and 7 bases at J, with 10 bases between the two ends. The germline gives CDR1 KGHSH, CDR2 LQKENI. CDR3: CASSIQENSPLHF. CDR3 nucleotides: TGTGCCAGCTCGATACAGGAAAATTCACCCCTCCACTTT.

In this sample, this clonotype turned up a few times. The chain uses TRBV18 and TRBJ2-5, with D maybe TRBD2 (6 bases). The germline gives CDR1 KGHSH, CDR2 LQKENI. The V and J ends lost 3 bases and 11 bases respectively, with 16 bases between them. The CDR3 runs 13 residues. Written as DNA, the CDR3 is TGTGCCAGCTCACCGCGGTACCGCGGGGAGCAGTACTTC. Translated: CASSPRYRGEQYF.